These 14 T cell receptor beta chains were all obtained from the same sample, sequenced in a study of T-cell reconstitution after alpha-beta-depleted transplantation in children. Unique molecular identifiers were used to barcode this TCRbeta library. TCRdb redid the calling of the PCR reads with MiXCR, one entry per CDR3 protein. This table has some 640,000 distinct CDR3 sequences, 16% appearing once. Material: PBMCs from the stem cell graft donor, obtained from the stem cell graft. The source is a human donor who donated a stem cell graft to a child with acute myeloid leukemia.

This clonotype was counted only a few times. CDR3 sequence reads: CASSPAGGLNTEAFF. In DNA form, the CDR3 reads TGCGCCAGCAGCCCCGCTGGGGGATTGAACACTGAAGCTTTCTTT. The chain links TRBV5-1 to TRBJ1-1; perhaps TRBD1 as D (5 bases). CDR1 and CDR2 (germline): SGHRS, YFSETQ. V shed 4 bases and J shed 0 bases, with 13 bases lying between them. The CDR3 has 15 amino acids.

This clonotype was detected ten times or more. The CDR3 loop reads CSVLTQEGRNIQYF. CDR3 in DNA: TGCAGCGTGCTGACCCAGGAGGGGAGAAACATTCAGTACTTC. This rearrangement joins TRBV29-1 to TRBJ2-4, with TRBD2 as a possible D gene (6 bases). This CDR3 is built from 14 residues. Germline CDR1 and CDR2: SQVTM and ANQGSEA. V lost 6 bases to trimming and J lost 6 bases, with 18 bases between them.

The chain recombines TRBV5-5 with TRBJ2-7; 7 nucleotides line up with TRBD1. V dropped 3 bases and J dropped 2; count of bases not matched to a gene: 2. CDR1 is SGHKS and CDR2 is YYEKEE in the germline V gene (reference sequence). This CDR3 region has 13 residues. CDR3: CASSSQGAYEQYV. The CDR3 DNA reads as TGTGCCAGCAGCTCCCAGGGGGCCTACGAGCAGTACGTC.

This sequence joins TRBV9 and TRBJ2-1; 8 positions agree with TRBD1. This CDR3 has 14 residues. Unmatched junction bases numbered 4, after V lost 2 bases and J lost 6 bases. CDR1 is SGDLS, CDR2 YYNGEE, per germline. CDR3 in amino acids: CASSVVDRGNEQFF. CDR3 bases: TGTGCCAGCAGCGTTGTTGACAGGGGCAATGAGCAGTTCTTC.

This chain's CDR3 is CASSPRLGGKDTEAFF. CDR3 coding DNA: TGTGCCAGCAGCCCCCGACTTGGAGGGAAGGACACTGAAGCTTTCTTT. The chain is built from TRBV7-9 and TRBJ1-1; D remains ambiguous. This CDR3 is built from 16 residues. Per the germline V gene, CDR1 is SEHNR and CDR2 is FQNEAQ (reference sequence). V lost 5 bases and J lost 3, with 19 bases in between. The complete variable domain, with remaining parts taken from reference TRBV7-9 and TRBJ1-1, reads DTGVSQNPRHKITKRGQNVTFRCDPISEHNRLYWYRQTLGQGPEFLTYFQNEAQLEKSRLLSDRFSAERPKGSFSTLEIQRTEQGDSAMYLCASSPRLGGKDTEAFFGQGTRLTVV.

This clonotype was seen more than once but under ten times. V gene TRBV29-1 combines with J gene TRBJ2-7, with 9 bases that match TRBD2. The J segment lost 4 bases and the V segment lost 4 bases, leaving 11 bases of the junction unmatched. Per the germline V gene, CDR1 is SQVTM and CDR2 is ANQGSEA. This CDR3 contains 15 residues. The CDR3 region is CSVAGYAGGTYEQYF. The CDR3 DNA reads as TGCAGCGTTGCTGGGTATGCGGGGGGGACTTACGAGCAGTACTTC.

Many counts were recorded for this clonotype. The rearrangement joins TRBV20-1 to TRBJ2-1; D is undetermined. Germline V gives CDR1 DFQATT, CDR2 SNEGSKA (reference sequence). The germline V and J ends were trimmed by 6 bases and 6 bases, with 12 bases remaining between them. This CDR3 has 12 residues. CDR3 in amino acids: CSARKSGNEQFF. In nucleotides, the CDR3 is TGCAGTGCCCGGAAATCCGGCAATGAGCAGTTCTTC.

This chain links TRBV7-2 with TRBJ1-5; D gene ambiguous. The CDR3 is 14 amino acids. V was clipped by 3 bases and J by 0 bases, with 6 bases between them. Germline lookup yields CDR1 SGHTA and CDR2 FQGNSA. The CDR3 nucleotides read TGTGCCAGCAGCTTTAAGGATAGCAATCAGCCCCAGCATTTT. This encodes CASSFKDSNQPQHF.

This clonotype was seen a handful of times. This chain links TRBV3-1 with TRBJ2-3, with D possibly being TRBD1 (6 bases). There are 19 residues in the CDR3. CDR1 and CDR2 (germline): LGHDT, YNNKEL (reference sequence). Trimming left V 8 bases short and J 6 bases short, with 33 bases between. This chain's CDR3 is CASSLGQGPHGYLLDTQYF. DNA for the CDR3: TGTGCCAGCTCCCTAGGGCAGGGGCCGCATGGGTACCTTCTGGATACGCAGTATTTT.

The V call is TRBV9, the J call TRBJ2-5, with D possibly called TRBD1 or TRBD2 (5 bases each). Trimming removed 3 bases from V and 4 bases from J, with 10 bases in between. CDR1 is SGDLS and CDR2 is YYNGEE in the germline V gene. The CDR3 totals 13 residues. CDR3 protein: CASSATGRETQYF. The CDR3 region has the DNA TGTGCCAGCAGCGCCACGGGGCGAGAGACCCAGTACTTC.

This clonotype was counted at least ten times. The chain carries TRBV20-1 and TRBJ1-2; D is unclear. The CDR3 runs 14 residues. Germline V lookup: CDR1 DFQATT, CDR2 SNEGSKA (reference sequence). The CDR3, as DNA: TGCGAAAGCCGGGGTATCCCCGGGCCCTATGGCTACACCTTC. The encoded protein is CESRGIPGPYGYTF.

The chain recombines TRBV11-3 with TRBJ1-1; D is perhaps TRBD1 (5 bases). Germline V lookup: CDR1 SGHNT, CDR2 YENEEA. The CDR3 covers 16 residues. V lost 5 bases and J 3 bases, leaving 19 bases between the germline ends. CDR3: CASSPPWGGEDTEAFF. CDR3 nucleotide sequence: TGTGCCAGCAGCCCACCCTGGGGGGGTGAAGACACTGAAGCTTTCTTT. The full variable domain, completed using reference TRBV11-3 and TRBJ1-1, is EAGVVQSPRYKIIEKKQPVAFWCNPISGHNTLYWYLQNLGQGPELLIRYENEEAVDDSQLPKDRFSAERLKGVDSTLKIQPAELGDSAVYLCASSPPWGGEDTEAFFGQGTRLTVV.

This clonotype was seen more than once but under ten times. The V gene is TRBV29-1, the J gene TRBJ2-1, with 7 bases lining up with TRBD1. The V and J ends lost 6 bases and 5 bases, in that order; junction bases with no gene match: 7. CDR3 length equals 13 residues. Germline V gene data show CDR1 as SQVTM and CDR2 as ANQGSEA. CDR3 amino acids: CSVAGTVDNEQFF. In nucleotides, the CDR3 is TGCAGCGTGGCCGGGACAGTTGACAATGAGCAGTTCTTC.

This clonotype was recorded a few times. This chain joins TRBV12-3 or TRBV12-4 and TRBJ1-4; tentative D call: TRBD1 (6 bases). The length of the CDR3 is 17 residues. The ends were cut back, 3 bases at V and 8 bases at J, with 22 bases in the middle. The CDR3 region has the DNA TGTGCCAGCAGTTTTCTGACAGGTGGAATAGTAAAGGAAAAACTGTTTTTT. It encodes CASSFLTGGIVKEKLFF.